The 32 T cell receptor beta chains below were found in one sample sequenced in a study of blood T cell repertoires in COVID-19. Measured with immunoSEQ multiplex PCR; TCRdb has only the in-frame clones, and not every one. The table has about 97,000 clones, 91% seen once. Specimen: peripheral blood. All receptors derive from a man aged 50 or older with acute or convalescent COVID-19.

The V call is TRBV5-1, the J call TRBJ2-2, with a possible D match to TRBD2 (5 bases). The CDR3 consists of 15 residues. From germline, CDR1 is SGHRS and CDR2 YFSETQ. Trimming took 0 bases from V and 3 from J, leaving 9 bases between them. CDR3 loop: CASSLVEGDTGELFF. The CDR3 DNA reads TGCGCCAGCAGCTTGGTTGAGGGAGACACCGGGGAGCTGTTTTTT.

The chain combines TRBV27 with TRBJ1-1; 7 nucleotides match TRBD1. The V and J ends lost 2 bases and 4 bases, in that order; junction bases with no gene match: 1. In germline, CDR1 is MNHEY, CDR2 SMNVEV (reference sequence). This CDR3 region has 13 residues. CDR3 region: CASSLAGGTEAFF. The CDR3 bases are TGTGCCAGCAGTTTAGCAGGGGGCACTGAAGCTTTCTTT.

As DNA, the CDR3 is TGTGCCAGTAGTATGGTACGGGACAGGGTCCGAGAAAAACTGTTTTTT. Its protein is CASSMVRDRVREKLFF. V is TRBV19 and J is TRBJ1-4; 9 bases align to TRBD1. This CDR3 has 16 residues. Germline-derived CDR1 and CDR2 are LNHDA and SQIVND (reference sequence). After removal of 3 bases from V and 8 bases from J, the junction contained 10 bases not matched to a gene.

The V gene is TRBV4-2, the J gene TRBJ1-1; TRBD1 matches 9 bases. V trimming: 4 bases; J trimming: 0 bases; junction bases outside the gene matches: 9. The CDR3 length is 17 residues. Germline values: CDR1 LGHNA, CDR2 YNFKEQ. The CDR3 sequence is CASSPGTGQKMNTEAFF. CDR3 bases: TGTGCCAGCAGCCCAGGGACAGGGCAGAAGATGAACACTGAAGCTTTCTTT.

V is TRBV6-5 and J is TRBJ1-1; D remains ambiguous. Per germline, CDR1 MNHEY and CDR2 SVGAGI. The CDR3 runs to 13 residues. Between the trimmed V and J ends, which lost 7 bases and 3 bases, there was a span of 12 bases. CDR3 protein: CASTIRRDTEAFF. The CDR3 DNA reads TGTGCCAGCACCATCAGACGGGACACTGAAGCTTTCTTT.

The J gene is TRBJ1-2, the V gene TRBV2; the D is unclear. CDR1 is SNHLY and CDR2 is FYNNEI in the germline V gene. V dropped 3 bases and J dropped 8 bases, with 16 bases sitting between them. The CDR3 contains 14 residues. This CDR3 is CASSEQKQSSGYTF. CDR3 DNA sequence: TGTGCCAGCAGTGAGCAAAAACAATCCTCGGGCTACACCTTC.

The chain carries TRBV5-5 and TRBJ2-2, with D unclear. Per the germline V gene, CDR1 is SGHKS and CDR2 is YYEKEE (reference sequence). Deletions cut 0 bases from V and 0 bases from J, with 9 bases between. CDR3 length: 16 residues. DNA of the CDR3: TGTGCCAGCAGCTTGGGGGCAGCTCCGAACACCGGGGAGCTGTTTTTT. It specifies CASSLGAAPNTGELFF.

V gene TRBV6-6 combines with J gene TRBJ1-1; D perhaps matches TRBD1 (5 bases). The length of the CDR3 is 13 residues. The V end was cut by 4 bases, the J end by 7 bases, with 13 bases between. Germline V gene data show CDR1 as MNHNY and CDR2 as SVGAGI (reference sequence). CDR3 sequence: CASSFQGRVEAFF. The CDR3 DNA follows: TGTGCCAGCAGTTTTCAGGGAAGGGTTGAAGCTTTCTTT.

J is TRBJ2-7 and V is TRBV19; TRBD2 might be the D (6 bases). V was trimmed by 0 bases and J by 2 bases, leaving 14 bases between them. Germline V CDR1 and CDR2: LNHDA, SQIVND (reference sequence). The CDR3 is 16 amino acids. The CDR3 region is CASSIDHRGLTYEQYF. The CDR3 region has the DNA TGTGCCAGTAGTATAGATCACCGGGGACTTACCTACGAGCAGTACTTC.

The genes are TRBV27 and TRBJ2-2, with TRBD1 as a possible D gene (5 bases). Germline CDR1 is MNHEY and CDR2 is SMNVEV (reference sequence). The length of the CDR3 is 15 residues. Trimming removed 3 bases from V and 2 bases from J, with 10 bases in between. This CDR3 is CASSFGRVNTGELFF. CDR3 DNA sequence: TGTGCCAGCAGTTTTGGCAGGGTAAACACCGGGGAGCTGTTTTTT.

The V and J genes are TRBV6-2 or TRBV6-3 and TRBJ1-2, with 8 bases aligning to TRBD1. Germline CDR1 reads MNHEY; CDR2 reads SVGEGT. V dropped 6 bases and J dropped 8; count of bases not matched to a gene: 8. The CDR3 extends over 13 amino acids. Written as DNA, the CDR3 is TGTGCCAGCAGCCTGGGACAGGTTGAGGGCTACACCTTC. It translates to CASSLGQVEGYTF.

The chain joins TRBV6-2 or TRBV6-3 to TRBJ1-1; 7 positions agree with TRBD1. The V and J ends lost 4 bases and 3 bases, in that order; junction bases with no gene match: 5. This CDR3 has 14 residues. Looked up from germline, CDR1 is MNHEY and CDR2 is SVGEGT. For the CDR3, the DNA is TGTGCCAGCAGTTTGCCGGGACAGCACACTGAAGCTTTCTTT. Protein product: CASSLPGQHTEAFF.

V usage is TRBV4-1 and J usage is TRBJ1-4; D is ambiguous. The germline V gene encodes CDR1 MGHRA and CDR2 YSYEKL. Trimming stripped 2 bases from V and 7 bases from J, with 5 bases between. The CDR3 is 12 residues long. CDR3 amino acids: CASSQTAEKLFF. CDR3 sequence (DNA): TGCGCCAGCAGCCAAACTGCTGAAAAACTGTTTTTT.

The rearrangement joins TRBV4-1 to TRBJ1-2; tentatively, D is TRBD1 (6 bases). The V end lost 0 bases, the J end lost 0 bases, and 17 bases lay between the germline ends. The CDR3 has 18 residues. The germline gives CDR1 MGHRA, CDR2 YSYEKL. The CDR3 DNA is TGCGCCAGCAGCCAAGATGGACAGTCCGATTTAGCTAACTATGGCTACACCTTC. Amino acid sequence: CASSQDGQSDLANYGYTF.

V is TRBV19 and J is TRBJ1-5; the D gene is possibly TRBD1 (5 bases). CDR3 size: 14 residues. Between the trimmed V and J ends, which lost 9 bases and 6 bases, there was a span of 18 bases. The V gene's germline CDR1 is LNHDA and CDR2 SQIVND (reference sequence). The CDR3 DNA is TGTGCCAGCGCCCTTCAGGGTTTTGGTCAGCCCCAGCATTTT. It specifies CASALQGFGQPQHF.

With respect to this clone: At one end, the junction sequence differs from germline, possibly due to a read error. This rearrangement joins TRBV7-9 to TRBJ2-1, with D possibly matching TRBD1 (6 bases). The length of the CDR3 is 14 residues. CDR1 SEHNR and CDR2 FQNEAQ come from the germline V gene (reference sequence). In DNA, the CDR3 is TGTGCCAGCAGTTTAGGTCCGAGGGGGAATGAGCAGTTCTTC. This encodes CASSLGPRGNEQFF.

The chain couples TRBV19 to TRBJ2-3; tentatively, D is TRBD1 (6 bases). The CDR3 is made up of 15 amino acids. Trimming removed 4 bases from V and 3 bases from J, with 14 bases in between. Germline V gene data show CDR1 as LNHDA and CDR2 as SQIVND (reference sequence). The CDR3 reads CASSTLPGATDTQYF. The CDR3 region has the DNA TGTGCCAGTAGTACCCTCCCAGGGGCGACAGATACGCAGTATTTT.

V usage is TRBV2 and J usage is TRBJ1-6; 8 nucleotides line up with TRBD1. Looked up from germline, CDR1 is SNHLY and CDR2 is FYNNEI. V was pared by 8 bases and J by 10 bases, with 7 bases of the junction left unmatched. The CDR3 totals 13 residues. The CDR3 nucleotides are TGTGCCAGCGTGGACAGGGTGACCTCACCCCTCCACTTT. It encodes CASVDRVTSPLHF. Based on the CDR3 plus reference TRBV2 and TRBJ1-6, the full variable domain is EPEVTQTPSHQVTQMGQEVILRCVPISNHLYFYWYRQILGQKVEFLVSFYNNEISEKSEIFDDQFSVERPDGSNFTLKIRSTKLEDSAMYFCASVDRVTSPLHFGNGTRLTVT.

The chain is built from TRBV7-2 and TRBJ1-5, with D possibly matching TRBD1 (6 bases). Germline CDR1 SGHTA, CDR2 FQGNSA. V was trimmed by 2 bases and J by 6 bases, leaving 14 bases between them. CDR3 length equals 15 residues. The CDR3 DNA follows: TGTGCCAGCAGCTTAAGGCAGGGGTCCATTCAGCCCCAGCATTTT. Translating gives CASSLRQGSIQPQHF. Together with reference TRBV7-2 and TRBJ1-5, the CDR3 gives the full variable domain: GAGVSQSPSNKVTEKGKDVELRCDPISGHTALYWYRQSLGQGLEFLIYFQGNSAPDKSGLPSDRFSAERTGGSVSTLTIQRTQQEDSAVYLCASSLRQGSIQPQHFGDGTRLSIL.

CDR3 amino acids: CASSSQGAGTEAFF. The CDR3 nucleotides read TGTGCCAGCAGCTCACAGGGGGCAGGAACTGAAGCTTTCTTT. The chain links TRBV6-5 to TRBJ1-1, with 9 nucleotides matching TRBD1. The germline V gene encodes CDR1 MNHEY and CDR2 SVGAGI. The CDR3 extends over 14 amino acids. V shed 6 bases, J shed 5 bases, and the junction held 7 bases outside the gene matches.

This sequence joins TRBV14 and TRBJ2-7; TRBD1 is a possible D gene (5 bases). This CDR3 region has 14 residues. From germline, CDR1 is SGHDN and CDR2 FVKESK. The V end was cut by 4 bases, the J end by 4 bases, with 14 bases between. In DNA form, the CDR3 reads TGTGCCAGCAGCCCACAGACAGCCCGATACGAGCAGTACTTC. It specifies CASSPQTARYEQYF.

The gene calls are TRBV5-5 and TRBJ1-1; TRBD1 matches 10 bases. The CDR3 runs 15 residues. V lost 4 bases and J lost 0; bases outside the gene matches: 3. CDR1 is SGHKS and CDR2 is YYEKEE in the germline V gene (reference sequence). The CDR3 nucleotides are TGTGCCAGCAGCCGGACAGGGGGAATGAACACTGAAGCTTTCTTT. Protein: CASSRTGGMNTEAFF.

The V call is TRBV15, the J call TRBJ1-5; TRBD1 aligns across 9 bases. Unmatched junction bases numbered 3, after V lost 4 bases and J lost 5 bases. Germline lookup yields CDR1 LNHNV and CDR2 YYDKDF (reference sequence). There are 14 residues in the CDR3. The CDR3 nucleotides are TGTGCCACCAGCAAGGACAGGGGATATCAGCCCCAGCATTTT. This gives the protein CATSKDRGYQPQHF. Together with reference TRBV15 and TRBJ1-5, the CDR3 gives the full variable domain: DAMVIQNPRYQVTQFGKPVTLSCSQTLNHNVMYWYQQKSSQAPKLLFHYYDKDFNNEADTPDNFQSRRPNTSFCFLDIRSPGLGDTAMYLCATSKDRGYQPQHFGDGTRLSIL.

The chain uses TRBV19 and TRBJ1-1; TRBD1 is a possible D gene (6 bases). V lost 6 bases and J lost 3, with 17 bases in between. The CDR3 covers 15 residues. Germline loops: CDR1 LNHDA, CDR2 SQIVND (reference sequence). CDR3: CASRDPGTPYTEAFF. Written as DNA, the CDR3 is TGTGCCAGTAGGGATCCCGGGACACCTTACACTGAAGCTTTCTTT.

This clone was observed a handful of times. The V and J genes are TRBV11-3 and TRBJ2-7, with 8 bases aligning to TRBD2. Trimming at V came to 2 bases and at J to 5 bases, leaving 2 bases not matched to a gene. The V gene's germline CDR1 is SGHNT and CDR2 YENEEA. The CDR3 has 13 amino acids. The CDR3 is CASSLSGGHEQYF. Here the CDR3 DNA reads TGTGCCAGCAGCTTAAGCGGGGGCCACGAGCAGTACTTC.

The chain combines TRBV10-3 with TRBJ1-2; 9 nucleotides line up with TRBD1. The trim removed 6 bases at V and 4 bases at J, leaving 6 bases unmatched. There are 14 residues in the CDR3. Germline CDR1 reads ENHRY; CDR2 reads SYGVKD. The CDR3 region has the DNA TGTGCCATCAGGGGGACAGGGAGTGGCTATGGCTACACCTTC. Protein sequence: CAIRGTGSGYGYTF.

The chain carries TRBV7-9 and TRBJ2-1, with D maybe TRBD2 (5 bases). The V gene's germline CDR1 is SEHNR and CDR2 FQNEAQ (reference sequence). Trimming cost V 5 bases and J 8 bases, with 10 bases left between them. This CDR3 comprises 12 residues. CDR3 protein: CASSPAGHEQFF. CDR3 coding DNA: TGTGCCAGCAGCCCGGCGGGTCATGAGCAGTTCTTC.

J is TRBJ1-2 and V is TRBV12-3 or TRBV12-4, with D maybe TRBD1 (6 bases). The germline V and J ends were trimmed by 7 bases and 5 bases, with 14 bases remaining between them. There are 13 residues in the CDR3. Here the CDR3 reads CASIKGEGYGYTF. The CDR3 DNA reads as TGTGCCAGCATTAAGGGGGAAGGTTATGGCTACACCTTC.

The chain is built from TRBV28 and TRBJ1-5; D is unclear. Trimming left V 5 bases short and J 0 bases short, with 11 bases between. This CDR3 has 15 residues. From germline, CDR1 is MDHEN and CDR2 SYDVKM. CDR3 loop: CASSTIGNSNQPQHF. CDR3 DNA: TGTGCCAGCAGTACTATCGGAAATAGCAATCAGCCCCAGCATTTT. The whole variable domain, remainder taken from reference TRBV28 and TRBJ1-5, is DVKVTQSSRYLVKRTGEKVFLECVQDMDHENMFWYRQDPGLGLRLIYFSYDVKMKEKGDIPEGYSVSREKKERFSLILESASTNQTSMYLCASSTIGNSNQPQHFGDGTRLSIL.

V gene TRBV18 combines with J gene TRBJ2-3, with a weak D call TRBD2 (6 bases). V lost 3 bases to trimming and J lost 8 bases, with 15 bases between them. The V gene's germline CDR1 is KGHSH and CDR2 LQKENI. This CDR3 contains 14 residues. CDR3 sequence: CASSPVGEVGTQYF. The CDR3 DNA follows: TGTGCCAGCTCACCGGTGGGGGAGGTCGGTACGCAGTATTTT.

The chain combines TRBV5-6 with TRBJ1-2, with D possibly matching TRBD1 (5 bases). Per the germline V gene, CDR1 is SGHDT and CDR2 is YYEEEE. The CDR3 consists of 15 residues. The ends were cut back, 7 bases at V and 7 bases at J, with 23 bases in the middle. This CDR3 is CASSKGSALAGGYTF. CDR3 DNA sequence: TGTGCCAGCTCTAAGGGGTCAGCCCTCGCAGGTGGCTACACCTTC. The complete variable domain, with remaining parts taken from reference TRBV5-6 and TRBJ1-2, reads DAGVTQSPTHLIKTRGQQVTLRCSPKSGHDTVSWYQQALGQGPQFIFQYYEEEERQRGNFPDRFSGHQFPNYSSELNVNALLLGDSALYLCASSKGSALAGGYTFGSGTRLTVV.

The chain has TRBV5-1 and TRBJ2-7, with D possibly being TRBD1 (6 bases). With 3 bases removed from V and 5 bases from J, the gap between germline ends came to 21 bases. The CDR3 runs 16 residues. Per germline, CDR1 SGHRS and CDR2 YFSETQ. CDR3 DNA sequence: TGCGCCAGCAGCTCCGTGTCCGGGACATGGGGTAACGAGCAGTACTTC. Translation: CASSSVSGTWGNEQYF.